This T cell receptor (beta chain) was sequenced during a study of blood T cells in healthy people across ages. As for the study in general: Template-switching capture recovered about one barcoded beta molecule per two T cells.

Through a sample-barcoded 5' primer and a J-beta primer mix, a second PCR was run for roughly 6 to 12 cycles. TCRdb re-analysed the 5' RACE reads in MiXCR, keeping a single row per CDR3 protein. This table holds about 760,000 distinct CDR3 sequences, 25% found once. General study findings and limits: Per million T cells, TCR beta diversity dropped roughly linearly as age increased.

This clonotype came up a few times. Its specificity is not known. From germline, CDR1 is DFQATT and CDR2 SNEGSKA (reference sequence). The CDR3 has 14 residues. Trimming left V 5 bases short and J 0 bases short, with 13 bases between. These same records also appear under a second study, on T cells of mothers and their children. This second study notes: Reads obtained per mother exceeded 9.5 million TCR beta CDR3 reads, with approximately 3 million obtained per child. Related mother-child pairs shared slightly more overlap than unrelated pairs, but the difference was non-significant.

The sequencing sample was made of blood. The V call is TRBV20-1, the J call TRBJ1-2; D may be TRBD1 (6 bases). This receptor was identified in a boy under 18 in good health. The CDR3 sequence is CSAPQGDSNYGYTF. CDR3 in DNA: TGCAGTGCTCCACAGGGAGACTCTAACTATGGCTACACCTTC.